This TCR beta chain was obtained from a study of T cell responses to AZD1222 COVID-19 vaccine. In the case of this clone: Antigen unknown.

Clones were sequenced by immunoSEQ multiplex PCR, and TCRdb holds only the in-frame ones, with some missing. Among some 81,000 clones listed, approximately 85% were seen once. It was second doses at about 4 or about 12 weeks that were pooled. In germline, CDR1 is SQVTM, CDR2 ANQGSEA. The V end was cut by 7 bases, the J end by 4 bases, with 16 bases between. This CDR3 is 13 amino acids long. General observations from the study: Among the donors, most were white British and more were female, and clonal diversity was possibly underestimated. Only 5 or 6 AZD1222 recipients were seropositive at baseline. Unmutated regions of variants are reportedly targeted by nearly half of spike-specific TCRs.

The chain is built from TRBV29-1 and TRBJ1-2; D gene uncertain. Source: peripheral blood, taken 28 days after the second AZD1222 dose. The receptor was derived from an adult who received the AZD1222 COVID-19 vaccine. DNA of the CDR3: TGCAGCGCGAGGACGGAAACCCTCTATGGCTACACCTTC. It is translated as CSARTETLYGYTF.